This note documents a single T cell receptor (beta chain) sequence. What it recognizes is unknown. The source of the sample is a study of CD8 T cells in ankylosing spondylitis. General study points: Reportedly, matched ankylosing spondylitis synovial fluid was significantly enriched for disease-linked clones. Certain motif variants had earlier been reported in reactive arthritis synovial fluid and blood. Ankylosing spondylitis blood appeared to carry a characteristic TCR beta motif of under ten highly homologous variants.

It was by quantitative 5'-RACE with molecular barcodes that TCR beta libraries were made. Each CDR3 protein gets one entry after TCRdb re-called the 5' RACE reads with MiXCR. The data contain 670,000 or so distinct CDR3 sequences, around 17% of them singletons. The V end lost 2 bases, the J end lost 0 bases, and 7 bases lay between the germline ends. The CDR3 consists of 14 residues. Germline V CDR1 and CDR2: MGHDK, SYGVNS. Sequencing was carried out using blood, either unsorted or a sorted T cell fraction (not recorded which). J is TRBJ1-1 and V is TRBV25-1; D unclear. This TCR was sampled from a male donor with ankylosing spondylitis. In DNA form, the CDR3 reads TGTGCCAGCAGTGAAGACTTAATGAACACTGAAGCTTTCTTT. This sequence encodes CASSEDLMNTEAFF.